One and the same sample provided the 30 T cell receptor beta chains below, sequenced in a study of post-analysis software for immune sequencing data. Points from the study as a whole: Patients carried a few TRBV segments more frequently than controls did, and TRBV5-6, TRBV5-1 and TRBV20-1 were among them.

No antigen has been assigned to these receptors. The TCR beta cDNA libraries carried unique molecular identifiers. A single record per CDR3 protein comes from TCRdb applying MiXCR to the PCR reads. Altogether 170,000 or so distinct CDR3 sequences are present, 30% being singletons, with the ten largest covering 1.5%. Sequenced material: blood. These TCRs come from a girl under 18 with multiple sclerosis.

Of note for this clonotype: The germline gene is not matched at one end of the junction; a read error may be the cause. The chain carries TRBV5-1 and TRBJ2-7; 10 bases fit TRBD1. CDR1 and CDR2 from the germline V gene are SGHRS and YFSETQ. CDR3 length equals 14 residues. In DNA form, the CDR3 reads TGCGCCGGCAGCTTGGGGGACAGGGGCTACGAGCAGTACTTC. Protein sequence: CAGSLGDRGYEQYF.

This clonotype appeared many times. The CDR3 here is CSAQGGGIVYEQFF. CDR3 DNA: TGCAGTGCCCAGGGCGGAGGGATTGTCTATGAGCAGTTCTTC. The chain carries TRBV20-1 and TRBJ2-1; maybe TRBD2 (6 bases). V lost 6 bases, J lost 8 bases, and 20 bases lay in between. The CDR3 is 14 amino acids. The V gene's germline CDR1 is DFQATT and CDR2 SNEGSKA (reference sequence).

The table lists this clonotype with a count of one. Since a much larger clone is just one base distant, this may be a read error. The J gene is TRBJ2-5, the V gene TRBV24-1; 14 nucleotides line up with TRBD2. Germline values: CDR1 KGHDR, CDR2 SFDVKD. This CDR3 region has 18 residues. V dropped 0 bases and J dropped 11; count of bases not matched to a gene: 13. The CDR3 region has the DNA TGTGCCACCAGTGATTTGCGCGTAGGGACTAGCGGGAGATATGGGCAGTACTTC. It yields the protein CATSDLRVGTSGRYGQYF.

The V call is TRBV7-2, the J call TRBJ2-1; D not certain. Germline-derived CDR1 and CDR2 are SGHTA and FQGNSA. CDR3 length: 13 amino acids. V gave up 5 bases and J gave up 7 bases, with 12 bases separating them. CDR3 sequence reads: CASSLDLRNEQFF. The CDR3 nucleotides are TGTGCCAGCAGCCTGGACCTTCGAAATGAGCAGTTCTTC.

The V gene is TRBV3-1, the J gene TRBJ2-7; D not resolved. V was pared by 1 base and J by 4 bases, with 14 bases between. Germline V gene data show CDR1 as LGHDT and CDR2 as YNNKEL (reference sequence). CDR3 size: 15 residues. The CDR3 DNA follows: TGTGCCAGCAGCCAAGGAGACCGGAGCTCATACGAGCAGTACTTC. It specifies CASSQGDRSSYEQYF.

The chain links TRBV12-3 or TRBV12-4 to TRBJ2-1, with 9 bases lining up with TRBD1. V was clipped by 5 bases and J by 8 bases; unmatched bases: 13. This CDR3 is 16 amino acids long. CDR3 protein: CASSPAQGASYDEQFF. The CDR3 region has the DNA TGTGCCAGCAGTCCAGCACAGGGGGCGAGTTACGATGAGCAGTTCTTC.

Note on this clonotype: This could be a read error, since a much larger clone is one nucleotide away. V and J are TRBV11-2 and TRBJ2-5; 9 nucleotides match TRBD2. The CDR3 contains 18 residues. Germline V gene lookup returns CDR1 SGHAT and CDR2 FQNNGV. The chain's CDR3 is CTSSPRGTSINRGETQYF. The CDR3 nucleotides are TGTACCAGCAGCCCACGGGGGACTAGCATTAATAGGGGAGAGACCCAGTACTTC.

This clonotype was observed at least ten times. This chain links TRBV29-1 with TRBJ1-2; D is ambiguous. Germline V gives CDR1 SQVTM, CDR2 ANQGSEA. Trimming shortened V by 3 bases and J by 7 bases, and 18 bases separated the two germline ends. The CDR3 length is 14 residues. The CDR3 sequence is CSVDGTAPLGGYTF. The CDR3 DNA reads as TGCAGCGTTGACGGAACAGCTCCCTTGGGTGGCTACACCTTC. Looking up the rest from reference TRBV29-1 and TRBJ1-2 gives the full variable domain: SAVISQKPSRDICQRGTSLTIQCQVDSQVTMMFWYRQQPGQSLTLIATANQGSEATYESGFVIDKFPISRPNLTFSTLTVSNMSPEDSSIYLCSVDGTAPLGGYTFGSGTRLTVV.

This clonotype has a count of ten or more. The chain links TRBV20-1 to TRBJ1-5; D is possibly TRBD1 (6 bases). The CDR3 extends over 15 amino acids. Germline values: CDR1 DFQATT, CDR2 SNEGSKA (reference sequence). The V gene lost 0 bases and the J gene lost 0 bases, with 9 bases spanning the gap. The CDR3 loop reads CSARDRTASNQPQHF. CDR3 nucleotides: TGCAGTGCTAGAGATCGGACAGCTAGCAATCAGCCCCAGCATTTT.

This clonotype occurred a few times. The gene calls are TRBV28 and TRBJ1-1; D gene unclear. Trimming took 6 bases from V and 1 from J, leaving 9 bases between them. Germline V lookup: CDR1 MDHEN, CDR2 SYDVKM. This CDR3 is 13 amino acids long. The CDR3 DNA sequence: TGTGCCAGCAGCACCGCGAGGAACACTGAAGCTTTCTTT. It yields the protein CASSTARNTEAFF.

A note on this clonotype: It may be a read error: a sequence one base away is much more abundant. The conserved phenylalanine or tryptophan is not found at the CDR3 terminus, so this likely reflects a read error. V is TRBV5-1 and J is TRBJ2-7; TRBD2 might be the D (5 bases). The V gene lost 0 bases and the J gene lost 2 bases, with 15 bases spanning the gap. CDR1 and CDR2 (germline): SGHRS, YFSETQ. The CDR3 extends over 16 amino acids. The CDR3 DNA reads as TGCGCCAGCAGCTTGGATTTGGGCGGGCTCGCCTACGAGCAGTACATC. Protein product: CASSLDLGGLAYEQYI.

This clonotype has a count of ten or more. V usage is TRBV10-3 and J usage is TRBJ2-3; maybe TRBD2 (5 bases). The CDR3 is 11 amino acids. Germline V gives CDR1 ENHRY, CDR2 SYGVKD. Trimming took 10 bases from V and 2 from J, leaving 7 bases between them. DNA for the CDR3: TGTGCCACGCGGGTCACAGATACGCAGTATTTT. Protein: CATRVTDTQYF.

The sample holds a few counts of this clonotype. The chain links TRBV5-1 to TRBJ2-5, with 13 bases that match TRBD2. The DNA matches TRBJ2-7 better at its end, which makes the J call doubtful. The CDR3 contains 18 residues. Germline CDR1 is SGHRS and CDR2 is YFSETQ. The CDR3 DNA follows: TGCGCCGGCACCACCTCACTAGCGGGAGGGGACCTGAGCTACGAGCAGTACTTC. Protein sequence: CAGTTSLAGGDLSYEQYF.

This rearrangement joins TRBV5-1 to TRBJ1-1; 12 bases match TRBD1. CDR1 is SGHRS, CDR2 YFSETQ, per germline. V shed 7 bases, J shed 6 bases, and the junction held 19 bases outside the gene matches. CDR3 length: 18 amino acids. The CDR3 region has the DNA TGCGCCAGCGGCAACGGATACGGGACAGGGGGCGCAGGGGCTGAAGCTTTCTTT. Its protein product is CASGNGYGTGGAGAEAFF. Combining the CDR3 with reference TRBV5-1 and TRBJ1-1 gives the whole variable domain KAGVTQTPRYLIKTRGQQVTLSCSPISGHRSVSWYQQTPGQGLQFLFEYFSETQRNKGNFPGRFSGRQFSNSRSEMNVSTLELGDSALYLCASGNGYGTGGAGAEAFFGQGTRLTVV.

Concerning this clonotype itself: A much bigger clone sits one base away, suggesting this may be a read error. This chain uses TRBV4-2 with TRBJ2-1; D call uncertain. Germline V gene sequence: CDR1 LGHNA, CDR2 YNFKEQ. The CDR3 runs 15 residues. The CDR3 sequence: CASSQDQDSYNGQFF. CDR3 in DNA: TGTGCCAGCAGCCAAGATCAGGATTCCTACAATGGGCAGTTCTTC.

The chain joins TRBV3-1 to TRBJ2-1; 9 nucleotides match TRBD1. After removal of 4 bases from V and 9 bases from J, the junction contained 10 bases not matched to a gene. This CDR3 has 15 residues. In germline, CDR1 is LGHDT, CDR2 YNNKEL (reference sequence). DNA for the CDR3: TGTGCCAGCAGCCGGATGGACAGGGGAGGAAGTGAGCAGTTCTTC. Protein: CASSRMDRGGSEQFF.

The chain combines TRBV10-2 with TRBJ2-3, with TRBD2 matching over 9 bases. This CDR3 spans 18 amino acids. Trimming cost V 2 bases and J 2 bases; bases outside gene matches: 11. Germline lookup yields CDR1 WSHSY and CDR2 SAAADI. CDR3 sequence reads: CASSEQRLAEAPTDTQYF. The CDR3 DNA sequence: TGCGCCAGCAGTGAGCAGAGACTAGCGGAGGCCCCCACAGATACGCAGTATTTT.

This clonotype was found many times. V gene TRBV6-1 combines with J gene TRBJ2-6, with D unresolved. Trimming stripped 8 bases from V and 0 bases from J, with 11 bases between. Germline V gene lookup returns CDR1 MNHNS and CDR2 SASEGT. The CDR3 has 15 amino acids. Written as DNA, the CDR3 is TGTGCCAGCGAGGCAGGAGACTCTGGGGCCAACGTCCTGACTTTC. Its protein product is CASEAGDSGANVLTF.

This clonotype was counted only a few times. The genes are TRBV28 and TRBJ2-1; 10 bases match TRBD2. Trimming at V came to 5 bases and at J to 12 bases, leaving 4 bases not matched to a gene. Looked up from germline, CDR1 is MDHEN and CDR2 is SYDVKM. CDR3 length: 12 residues. The CDR3 sequence: CASSTSGALQFF. CDR3 sequence (DNA): TGTGCCAGCAGTACTAGCGGGGCACTGCAGTTCTTC.

This clonotype was seen a handful of times. This rearrangement joins TRBV5-6 to TRBJ1-5, with 9 bases aligning to TRBD1. Trimming at V came to 7 bases and at J to 6 bases, leaving 8 bases not matched to a gene. The V gene's germline CDR1 is SGHDT and CDR2 YYEEEE. The length of the CDR3 is 14 residues. The CDR3 sequence: CASRTGAVSQPQHF. Written as DNA, the CDR3 is TGTGCCAGCCGGACAGGGGCGGTCAGTCAGCCCCAGCATTTT. The full variable domain, with the rest looked up from reference TRBV5-6 and TRBJ1-5, is DAGVTQSPTHLIKTRGQQVTLRCSPKSGHDTVSWYQQALGQGPQFIFQYYEEEERQRGNFPDRFSGHQFPNYSSELNVNALLLGDSALYLCASRTGAVSQPQHFGDGTRLSIL.

In the case of this clonotype: This clone may be a read error of a much larger clone one base away. V usage is TRBV6-5 and J usage is TRBJ2-5, with TRBD2 matching 7 bases. The CDR3 consists of 15 residues. V was pared by 5 bases and J by 0 bases, with 6 bases of the junction left unmatched. CDR1 MNHEY and CDR2 SVGAGI come from the germline V gene. CDR3 bases: TGTGCCAGCAGTGTCGGGACTACGCACCAAGAGACCCAGTACTTC. This codes for CASSVGTTHQETQYF.

Comments on this clonotype: A much bigger clone sits one base away, suggesting this may be a read error. The chain employs TRBV10-3 and TRBJ2-3, with D possibly TRBD2 on 5 matching bases. Germline values: CDR1 ENHRY, CDR2 SYGVKD. The CDR3 totals 15 residues. The CDR3 loop is CAINPAGASTDTRYF. The CDR3 coding sequence is TGTGCCATCAATCCAGCCGGCGCTAGCACAGATACGCGGTATTTT.

The V call is TRBV19, the J call TRBJ1-3; 10 nucleotides match TRBD1. With V trimmed by 3 bases and J by 4 bases, 6 bases remained unmatched. Germline V gene lookup returns CDR1 LNHDA and CDR2 SQIVND (reference sequence). This CDR3 is built from 16 residues. DNA of the CDR3: TGTGCCAGTAGTATCGGGGACAGGGGATACGGAAACACCATATATTTT. Translated, it gives CASSIGDRGYGNTIYF.

The chain combines TRBV4-1 with TRBJ1-1; D gene ambiguous. V dropped 1 base and J dropped 4 bases, with 4 bases sitting between them. Germline V CDR1 and CDR2: MGHRA, YSYEKL. The CDR3 has 12 residues. CDR3 DNA sequence: TGCGCCAGCAGCCAAGGAGTCACTGAAGCTTTCTTT. It codes for CASSQGVTEAFF.

J is TRBJ1-4 and V is TRBV18; D call uncertain. Germline V gene sequence: CDR1 KGHSH, CDR2 LQKENI. The CDR3 length is 14 residues. The V end was cut by 6 bases, the J end by 6 bases, with 14 bases between. The CDR3 coding sequence is TGTGCCAGCTCCCAAGTCCAGACTTATGAAAAACTGTTTTTT. This encodes CASSQVQTYEKLFF.

This clonotype was seen only once. Given a much more abundant clone one base away, this may be a read error. The missing conserved phenylalanine or tryptophan at the end of this CDR3 makes a read error likely. The CDR3 loop reads CSVPGQGAGTQYC. In DNA, the CDR3 is TGCAGCGTTCCAGGACAGGGGGCCGGGACCCAGTACTGC. The V call is TRBV29-1, the J call TRBJ2-5; 11 bases line up with TRBD1. Germline CDR1 and CDR2: SQVTM and ANQGSEA. CDR3 length: 13 amino acids. The V and J ends lost 5 bases and 7 bases, in that order; junction bases with no gene match: 6.

The table lists this clonotype with many counts. The CDR3 DNA reads as TGCGCCAGCAGCTTGAAGGTGGCGGAAAGCACAGATACGCAGTATTTT. It translates to CASSLKVAESTDTQYF. The chain is built from TRBV5-1 and TRBJ2-3; the D is unclear. In germline, CDR1 is SGHRS, CDR2 YFSETQ. The CDR3 length is 16 residues. The V end was cut by 1 base, the J end by 0 bases, with 12 bases between. The variable domain in full, completed from reference TRBV5-1 and TRBJ2-3, reads KAGVTQTPRYLIKTRGQQVTLSCSPISGHRSVSWYQQTPGQGLQFLFEYFSETQRNKGNFPGRFSGRQFSNSRSEMNVSTLELGDSALYLCASSLKVAESTDTQYFGPGTRLTVL.

The CDR3 region has the DNA TGCAGTGCCCCGGGACCGAACACAGATACGCAGTATTTT. It yields the protein CSAPGPNTDTQYF. This chain connects TRBV20-1 to TRBJ2-3; D is tentatively TRBD1 or TRBD2 (5 bases each). Germline CDR1 reads DFQATT; CDR2 reads SNEGSKA (reference sequence). V shed 6 bases and J shed 2 bases, with 12 bases lying between them. The CDR3 covers 13 residues.

This CDR3 is CATSHGKQETQYF. CDR3 coding DNA: TGTGCCACCAGTCATGGCAAACAAGAGACCCAGTACTTC. V is TRBV24-1 and J is TRBJ2-5; no firm D call. The CDR3 runs to 13 residues. Germline CDR1 and CDR2: KGHDR and SFDVKD. The V end lost 6 bases, the J end lost 2 bases, and 9 bases lay between the germline ends.

As regards this clonotype: This may be a read error, as it is one base from a much larger clone. The chain carries TRBV27 and TRBJ2-6; possibly TRBD1 or TRBD2 for D (6 bases each). Germline V gene lookup returns CDR1 MNHEY and CDR2 SMNVEV (reference sequence). The CDR3 is 14 amino acids. The CDR3 sequence is CASSLSPGANVRTF. Written as DNA, the CDR3 is TGTGCCAGCAGTTTATCTCCGGGGGCCAACGTCCGGACTTTC. The full variable domain, rest sourced from reference TRBV27 and TRBJ2-6, is EAQVTQNPRYLITVTGKKLTVTCSQNMNHEYMSWYRQDPGLGLRQIYYSMNVEVTDKGDVPEGYKVSRKEKRNFPLILESPSPNQTSLYFCASSLSPGANVRTFGAGSRLTVL.